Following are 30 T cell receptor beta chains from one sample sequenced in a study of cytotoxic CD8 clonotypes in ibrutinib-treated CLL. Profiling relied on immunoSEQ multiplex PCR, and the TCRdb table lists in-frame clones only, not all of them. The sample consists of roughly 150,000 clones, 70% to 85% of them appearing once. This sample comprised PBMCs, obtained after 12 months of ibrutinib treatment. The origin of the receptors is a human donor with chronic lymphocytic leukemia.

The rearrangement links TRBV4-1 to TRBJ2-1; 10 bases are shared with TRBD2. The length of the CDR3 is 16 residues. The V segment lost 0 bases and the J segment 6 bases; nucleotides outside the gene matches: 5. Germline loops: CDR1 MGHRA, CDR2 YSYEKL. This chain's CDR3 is CASSQDSAGGANEQFF. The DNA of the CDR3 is TGCGCCAGCAGCCAAGACTCAGCGGGAGGGGCCAATGAGCAGTTCTTC.

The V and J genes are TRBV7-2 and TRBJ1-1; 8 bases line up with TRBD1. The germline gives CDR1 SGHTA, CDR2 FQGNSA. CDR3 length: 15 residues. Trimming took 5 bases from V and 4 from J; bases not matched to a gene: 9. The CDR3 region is CASSPRQGRGTEAFF. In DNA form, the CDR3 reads TGTGCCAGCAGCCCCCGACAGGGGAGGGGCACTGAAGCTTTCTTT.

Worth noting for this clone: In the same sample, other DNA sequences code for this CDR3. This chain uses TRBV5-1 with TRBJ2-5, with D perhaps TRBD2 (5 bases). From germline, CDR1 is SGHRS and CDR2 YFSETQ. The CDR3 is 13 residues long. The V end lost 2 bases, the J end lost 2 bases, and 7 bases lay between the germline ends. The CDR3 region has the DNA TGCGCCAGCAGCTTTACGGGACAAGAGACCCAGTACTTC. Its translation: CASSFTGQETQYF.

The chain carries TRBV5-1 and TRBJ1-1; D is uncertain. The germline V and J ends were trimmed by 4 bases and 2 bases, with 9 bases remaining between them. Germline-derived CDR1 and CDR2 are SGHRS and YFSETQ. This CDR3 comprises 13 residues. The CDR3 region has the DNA TGCGCCAGCAGCCAAACCACTAACACTGAAGCTTTCTTT. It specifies CASSQTTNTEAFF.

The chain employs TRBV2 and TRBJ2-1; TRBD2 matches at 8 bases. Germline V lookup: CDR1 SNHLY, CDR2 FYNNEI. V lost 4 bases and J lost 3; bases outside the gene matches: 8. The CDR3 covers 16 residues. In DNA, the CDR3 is TGTGCCAGCAGTGCCTACGGGGGGGGAGGCTACAATGAGCAGTTCTTC. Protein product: CASSAYGGGGYNEQFF. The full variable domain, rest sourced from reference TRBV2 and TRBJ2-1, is EPEVTQTPSHQVTQMGQEVILRCVPISNHLYFYWYRQILGQKVEFLVSFYNNEISEKSEIFDDQFSVERPDGSNFTLKIRSTKLEDSAMYFCASSAYGGGGYNEQFFGPGTRLTVL.

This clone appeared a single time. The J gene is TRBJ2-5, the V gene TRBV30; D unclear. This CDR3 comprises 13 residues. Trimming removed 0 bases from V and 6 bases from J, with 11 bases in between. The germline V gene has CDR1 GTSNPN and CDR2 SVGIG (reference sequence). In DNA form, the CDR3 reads TGTGCCTGGAGTGTGGGGTCCGCCAAGACCCAGTACTTC. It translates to CAWSVGSAKTQYF.

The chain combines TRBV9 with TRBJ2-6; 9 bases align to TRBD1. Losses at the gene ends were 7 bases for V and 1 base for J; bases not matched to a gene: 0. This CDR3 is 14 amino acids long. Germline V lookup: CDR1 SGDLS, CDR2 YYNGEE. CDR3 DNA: TGTGCCAGCGGGACAGGGTCTGGGGCCAACGTCCTGACTTTC. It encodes CASGTGSGANVLTF.

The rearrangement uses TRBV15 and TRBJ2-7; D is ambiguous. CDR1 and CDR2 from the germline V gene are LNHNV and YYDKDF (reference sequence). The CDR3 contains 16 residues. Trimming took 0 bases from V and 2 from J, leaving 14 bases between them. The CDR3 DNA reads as TGTGCCACCAGCAGAGATTACGGACGGCAGACCTACGAGCAGTACTTC. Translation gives CATSRDYGRQTYEQYF.

The CDR3 nucleotides are TGTGCCAGTAGTATTGACAGGGGGGCGGATACGCAGTATTTT. This translates into CASSIDRGADTQYF. The rearrangement links TRBV19 to TRBJ2-3; TRBD1 matches at 9 bases. Looked up from germline, CDR1 is LNHDA and CDR2 is SQIVND (reference sequence). V trimming: 3 bases; J trimming: 6 bases; junction bases outside the gene matches: 4. The CDR3 has 14 residues.

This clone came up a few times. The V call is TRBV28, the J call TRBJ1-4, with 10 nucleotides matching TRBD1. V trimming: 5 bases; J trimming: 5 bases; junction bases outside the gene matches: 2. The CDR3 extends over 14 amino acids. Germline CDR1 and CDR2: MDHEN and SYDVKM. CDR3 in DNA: TGTGCCAGCAGTGACAGGGGGCTCAATGAAAAACTGTTTTTT. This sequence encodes CASSDRGLNEKLFF.

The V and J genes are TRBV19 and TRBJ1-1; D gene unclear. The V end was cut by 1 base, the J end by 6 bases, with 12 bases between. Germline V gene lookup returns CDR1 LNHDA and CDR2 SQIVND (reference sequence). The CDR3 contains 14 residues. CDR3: CASSIASIRAEAFF. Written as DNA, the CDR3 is TGTGCCAGTAGTATAGCTAGTATTCGGGCTGAAGCTTTCTTT.

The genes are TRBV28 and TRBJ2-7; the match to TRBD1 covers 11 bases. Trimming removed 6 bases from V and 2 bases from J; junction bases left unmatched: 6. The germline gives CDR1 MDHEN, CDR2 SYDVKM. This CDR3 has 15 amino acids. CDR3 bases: TGTGCCAGCAGCTCACCGGGACAGGGGGCCTACGAGCAGTACTTC. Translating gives CASSSPGQGAYEQYF.

This CDR3 reads CASSQRTSGLSDTQYF. CDR3 sequence (DNA): TGTGCCAGCAGCCAACGCACTAGCGGTCTTTCTGATACGCAGTATTTT. The V call is TRBV7-2, the J call TRBJ2-3; 8 bases line up with TRBD2. This CDR3 is built from 16 residues. Losses at the gene ends were 5 bases for V and 6 bases for J; bases not matched to a gene: 13. Per the germline V gene, CDR1 is SGHTA and CDR2 is FQGNSA.

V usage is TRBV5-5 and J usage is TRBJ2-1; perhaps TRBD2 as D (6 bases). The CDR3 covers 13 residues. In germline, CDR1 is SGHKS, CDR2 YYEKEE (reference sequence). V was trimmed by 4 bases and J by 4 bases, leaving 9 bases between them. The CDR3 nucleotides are TGTGCCAGCAGCCCGGGACTTTACAATGAGCAGTTCTTC. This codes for CASSPGLYNEQFF.

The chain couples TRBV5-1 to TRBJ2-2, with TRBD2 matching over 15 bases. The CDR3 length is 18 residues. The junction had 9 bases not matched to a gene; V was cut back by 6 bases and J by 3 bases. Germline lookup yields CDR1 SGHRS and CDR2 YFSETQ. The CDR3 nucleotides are TGCGCCAGCACATCCCGGACTAGCGGGAGGGTGCACACCGGGGAGCTGTTTTTT. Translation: CASTSRTSGRVHTGELFF. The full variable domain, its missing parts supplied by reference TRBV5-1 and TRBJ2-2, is KAGVTQTPRYLIKTRGQQVTLSCSPISGHRSVSWYQQTPGQGLQFLFEYFSETQRNKGNFPGRFSGRQFSNSRSEMNVSTLELGDSALYLCASTSRTSGRVHTGELFFGEGSRLTVL.

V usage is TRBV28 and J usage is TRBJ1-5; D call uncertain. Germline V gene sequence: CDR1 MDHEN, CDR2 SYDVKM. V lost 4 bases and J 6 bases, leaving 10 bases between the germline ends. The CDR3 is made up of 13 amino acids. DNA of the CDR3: TGTGCCAGCAGTTCCACCCCCCCTCAGCCCCAGCATTTT. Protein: CASSSTPPQPQHF.

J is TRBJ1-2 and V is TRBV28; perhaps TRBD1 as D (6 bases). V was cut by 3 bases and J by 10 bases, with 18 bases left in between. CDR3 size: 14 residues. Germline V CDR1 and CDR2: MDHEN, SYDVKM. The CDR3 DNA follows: TGTGCCAGCAGTTTTAAACAGGGTTCAGCTGACTACACCTTC. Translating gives CASSFKQGSADYTF.

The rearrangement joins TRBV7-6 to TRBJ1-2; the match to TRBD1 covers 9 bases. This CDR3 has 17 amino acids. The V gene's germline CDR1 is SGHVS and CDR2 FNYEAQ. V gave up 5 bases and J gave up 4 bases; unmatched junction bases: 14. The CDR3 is CASSQETRDRAIYGYTF. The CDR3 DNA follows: TGTGCCAGCAGCCAAGAAACTCGGGACAGGGCCATCTATGGCTACACCTTC.

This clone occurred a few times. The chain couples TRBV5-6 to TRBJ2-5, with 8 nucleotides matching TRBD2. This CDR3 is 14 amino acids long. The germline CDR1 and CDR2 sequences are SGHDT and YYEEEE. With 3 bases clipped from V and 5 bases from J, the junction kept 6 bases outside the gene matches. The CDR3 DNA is TGTGCCAGCAGCTCTATAGCGGGGCAGGAGACCCAGTACTTC. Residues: CASSSIAGQETQYF.

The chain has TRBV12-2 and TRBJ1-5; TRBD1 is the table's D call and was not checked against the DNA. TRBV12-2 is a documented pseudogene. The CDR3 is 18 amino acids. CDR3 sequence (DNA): TGTGCAAGTCGCTCAAAGGGGTATCGTGGGTTCCTGAGACAGCCCCAGCATTTT. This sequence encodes CASRSKGYRGFLRQPQHF.

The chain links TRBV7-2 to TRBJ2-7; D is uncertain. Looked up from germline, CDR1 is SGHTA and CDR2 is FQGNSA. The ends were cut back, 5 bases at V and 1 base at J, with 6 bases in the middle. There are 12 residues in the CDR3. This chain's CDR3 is CASSRVSYEQYF. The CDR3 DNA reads TGTGCCAGCAGCAGGGTTTCCTACGAGCAGTACTTC. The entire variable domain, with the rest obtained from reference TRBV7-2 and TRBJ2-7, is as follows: GAGVSQSPSNKVTEKGKDVELRCDPISGHTALYWYRQSLGQGLEFLIYFQGNSAPDKSGLPSDRFSAERTGGSVSTLTIQRTQQEDSAVYLCASSRVSYEQYFGPGTRLTVT.

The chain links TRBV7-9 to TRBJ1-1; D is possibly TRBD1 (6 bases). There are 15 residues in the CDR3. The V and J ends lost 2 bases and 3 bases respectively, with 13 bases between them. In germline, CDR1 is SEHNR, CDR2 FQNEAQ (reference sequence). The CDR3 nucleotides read TGTGCCAGCAGCTTATTGTCCGCAGGGGACACTGAAGCTTTCTTT. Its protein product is CASSLLSAGDTEAFF.

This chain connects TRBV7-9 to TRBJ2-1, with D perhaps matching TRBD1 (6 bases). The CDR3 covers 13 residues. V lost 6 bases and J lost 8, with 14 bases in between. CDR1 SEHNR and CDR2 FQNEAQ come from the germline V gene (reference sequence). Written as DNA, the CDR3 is TGTGCCAGCAGTTTGGGGGCAGTCGATGAGCAGTTCTTC. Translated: CASSLGAVDEQFF.

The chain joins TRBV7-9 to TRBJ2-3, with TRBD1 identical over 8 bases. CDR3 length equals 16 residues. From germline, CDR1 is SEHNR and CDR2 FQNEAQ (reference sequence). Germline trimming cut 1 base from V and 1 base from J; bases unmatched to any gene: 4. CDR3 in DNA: TGTGCCAGCAGCTTAGGGACAGGGACTGGCACAGATACGCAGTATTTT. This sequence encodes CASSLGTGTGTDTQYF.

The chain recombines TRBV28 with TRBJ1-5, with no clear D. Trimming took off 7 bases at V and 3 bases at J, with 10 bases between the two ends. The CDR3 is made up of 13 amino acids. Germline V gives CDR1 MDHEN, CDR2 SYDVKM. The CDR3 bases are TGTGCCAGCATGGTTCGAAACAATCAGCCCCAGCATTTT. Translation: CASMVRNNQPQHF. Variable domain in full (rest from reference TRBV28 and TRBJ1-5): DVKVTQSSRYLVKRTGEKVFLECVQDMDHENMFWYRQDPGLGLRLIYFSYDVKMKEKGDIPEGYSVSREKKERFSLILESASTNQTSMYLCASMVRNNQPQHFGDGTRLSIL.

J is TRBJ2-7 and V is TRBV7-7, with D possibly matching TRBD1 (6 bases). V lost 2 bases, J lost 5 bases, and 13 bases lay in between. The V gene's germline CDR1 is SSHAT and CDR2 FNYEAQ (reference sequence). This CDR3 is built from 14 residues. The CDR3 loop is CASSLIRGPHEQYF. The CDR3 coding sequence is TGTGCCAGCAGCTTAATCAGGGGCCCTCACGAGCAGTACTTC.

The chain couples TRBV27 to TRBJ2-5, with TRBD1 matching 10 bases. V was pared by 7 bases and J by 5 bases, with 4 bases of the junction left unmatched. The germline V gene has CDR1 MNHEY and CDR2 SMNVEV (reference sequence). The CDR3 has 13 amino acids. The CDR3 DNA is TGTGCCAGCAAGGGACAGGGGTTGGAGACCCAGTACTTC. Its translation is CASKGQGLETQYF.

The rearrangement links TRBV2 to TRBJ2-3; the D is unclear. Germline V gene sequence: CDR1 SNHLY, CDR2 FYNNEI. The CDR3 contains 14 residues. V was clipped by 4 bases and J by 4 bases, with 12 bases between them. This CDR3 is CASSGSTSPDTQYF. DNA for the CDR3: TGTGCCAGCAGTGGGTCGACTTCCCCAGATACGCAGTATTTT.

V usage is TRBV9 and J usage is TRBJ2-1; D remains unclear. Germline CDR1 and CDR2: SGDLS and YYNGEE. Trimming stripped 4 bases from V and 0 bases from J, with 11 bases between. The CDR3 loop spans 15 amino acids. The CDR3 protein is CASSKESYSYNEQFF. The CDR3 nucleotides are TGTGCCAGCAGCAAAGAGTCATACTCCTACAATGAGCAGTTCTTC.

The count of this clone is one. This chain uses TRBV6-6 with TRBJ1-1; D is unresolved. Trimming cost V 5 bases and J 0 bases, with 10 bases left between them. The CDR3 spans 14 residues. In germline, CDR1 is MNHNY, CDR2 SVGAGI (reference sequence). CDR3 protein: CASSRSGMNTEAFF. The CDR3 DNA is TGTGCCAGCAGTCGCTCAGGAATGAACACTGAAGCTTTCTTT.